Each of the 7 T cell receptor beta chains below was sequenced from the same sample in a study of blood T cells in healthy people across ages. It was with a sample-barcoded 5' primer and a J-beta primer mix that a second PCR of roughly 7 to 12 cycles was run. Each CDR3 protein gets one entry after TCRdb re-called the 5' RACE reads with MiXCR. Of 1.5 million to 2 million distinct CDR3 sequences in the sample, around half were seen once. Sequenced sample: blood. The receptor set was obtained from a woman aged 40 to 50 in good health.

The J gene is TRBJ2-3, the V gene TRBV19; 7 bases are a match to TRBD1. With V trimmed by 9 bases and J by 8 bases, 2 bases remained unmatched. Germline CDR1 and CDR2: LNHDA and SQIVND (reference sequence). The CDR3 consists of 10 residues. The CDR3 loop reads CASGQATQYF. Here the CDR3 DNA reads TGTGCCAGCGGACAGGCTACGCAGTATTTT.

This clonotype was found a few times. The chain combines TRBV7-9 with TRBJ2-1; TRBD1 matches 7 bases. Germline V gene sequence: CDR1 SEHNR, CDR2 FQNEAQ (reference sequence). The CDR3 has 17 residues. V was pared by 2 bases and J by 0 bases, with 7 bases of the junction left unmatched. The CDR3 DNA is TGTGCCAGCAGCTTATCCCAGACAGGGATCTCCTACAATGAGCAGTTCTTC. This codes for CASSLSQTGISYNEQFF. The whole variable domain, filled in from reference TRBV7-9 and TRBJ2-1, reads DTGVSQNPRHKITKRGQNVTFRCDPISEHNRLYWYRQTLGQGPEFLTYFQNEAQLEKSRLLSDRFSAERPKGSFSTLEIQRTEQGDSAMYLCASSLSQTGISYNEQFFGPGTRLTVL.

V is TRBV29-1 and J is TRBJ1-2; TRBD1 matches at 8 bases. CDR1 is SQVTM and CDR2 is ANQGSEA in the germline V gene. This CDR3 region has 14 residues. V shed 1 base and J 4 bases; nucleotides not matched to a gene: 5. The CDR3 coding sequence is TGCAGCGTTGAAGGCGACAGGGGAGGCTATGGCTACACCTTC. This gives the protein CSVEGDRGGYGYTF.

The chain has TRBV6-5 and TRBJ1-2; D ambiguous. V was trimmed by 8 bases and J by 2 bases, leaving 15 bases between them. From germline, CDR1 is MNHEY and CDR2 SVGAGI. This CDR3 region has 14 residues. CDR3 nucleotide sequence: TGTGCCAGCGGAGATGATTTAGGGAACTATGGCTACACCTTC. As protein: CASGDDLGNYGYTF.

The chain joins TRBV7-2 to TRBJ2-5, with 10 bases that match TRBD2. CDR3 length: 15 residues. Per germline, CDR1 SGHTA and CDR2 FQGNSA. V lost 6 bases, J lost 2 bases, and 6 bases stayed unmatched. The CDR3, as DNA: TGTGCCAGCAGTCGGATTAGCGGGAGGCAAGAGACCCAGTACTTC. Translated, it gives CASSRISGRQETQYF.

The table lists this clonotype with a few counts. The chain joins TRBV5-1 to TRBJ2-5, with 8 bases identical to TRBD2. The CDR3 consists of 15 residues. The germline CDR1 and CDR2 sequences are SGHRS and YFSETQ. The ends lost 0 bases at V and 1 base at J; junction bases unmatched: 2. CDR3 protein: CASSLGLASQETQYF. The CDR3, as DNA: TGCGCCAGCAGCTTGGGACTAGCGAGCCAAGAGACCCAGTACTTC. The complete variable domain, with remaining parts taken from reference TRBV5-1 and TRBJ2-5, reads KAGVTQTPRYLIKTRGQQVTLSCSPISGHRSVSWYQQTPGQGLQFLFEYFSETQRNKGNFPGRFSGRQFSNSRSEMNVSTLELGDSALYLCASSLGLASQETQYFGPGTRLLVL.

The CDR3 sequence: CASEHQEQYF. CDR3 nucleotide sequence: TGTGCCAGTGAACACCAGGAGCAGTACTTC. The chain is built from TRBV2 and TRBJ2-7; no definite D call. Germline assignment: CDR1 SNHLY and CDR2 FYNNEI. This CDR3 comprises 10 residues. Trimming took off 9 bases at V and 7 bases at J, with 10 bases between the two ends.